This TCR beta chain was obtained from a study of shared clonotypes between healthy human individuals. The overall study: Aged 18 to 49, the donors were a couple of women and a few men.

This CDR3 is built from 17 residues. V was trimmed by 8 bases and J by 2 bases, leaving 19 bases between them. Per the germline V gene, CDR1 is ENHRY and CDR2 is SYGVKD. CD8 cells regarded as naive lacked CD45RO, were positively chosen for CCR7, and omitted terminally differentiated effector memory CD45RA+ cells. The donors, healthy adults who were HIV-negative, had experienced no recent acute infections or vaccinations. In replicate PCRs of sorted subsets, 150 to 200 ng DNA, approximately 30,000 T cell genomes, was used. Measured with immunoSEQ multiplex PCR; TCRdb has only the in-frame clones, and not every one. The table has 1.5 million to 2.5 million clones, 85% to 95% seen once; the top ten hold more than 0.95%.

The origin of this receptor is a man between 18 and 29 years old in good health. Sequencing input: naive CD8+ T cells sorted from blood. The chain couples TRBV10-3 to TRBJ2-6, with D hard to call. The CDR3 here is CAIESGRLGPGANVLTF. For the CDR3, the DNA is TGTGCCATCGAGTCAGGCAGACTTGGGCCTGGGGCCAACGTCCTGACTTTC.